Presented here are 12 T cell receptor beta chains from one specimen sequenced in a study of T cell responses to AZD1222 COVID-19 vaccine. Clones were read by immunoSEQ multiplex PCR, and TCRdb kept only the in-frame ones, dropping some. The table includes about 100,000 clones, 70% to 90% detected once. The sample consisted of peripheral blood, taken on day 0 of AZD1222 vaccination. These TCRs come from an adult in good health.

The J gene is TRBJ2-7, the V gene TRBV11-3, with TRBD2 matching over 13 bases. The CDR3 has 16 amino acids. Trimming at V came to 3 bases and at J to 3 bases, leaving 5 bases not matched to a gene. CDR1 is SGHNT and CDR2 is YENEEA in the germline V gene. This chain's CDR3 is CASSFAGTSGIYEQYF. The CDR3 DNA sequence: TGTGCCAGCAGCTTCGCCGGGACTAGCGGGATCTACGAGCAGTACTTC.

This chain joins TRBV4-3 and TRBJ2-2; D is unclear. The CDR3 length is 13 residues. CDR1 and CDR2 (germline): LGHNA, YSLEER. Trimming shortened V by 4 bases and J by 3 bases, and 6 bases separated the two germline ends. CDR3 sequence (DNA): TGCGCCAGCAGCCTAGAGTACACCGGGGAGCTGTTTTTT. Translation gives CASSLEYTGELFF.

The CDR3 sequence: CASSLKLGGAREQFF. The CDR3 coding sequence is TGTGCCAGCAGCCTAAAGCTGGGGGGAGCGCGTGAGCAGTTCTTC. The chain joins TRBV11-1 to TRBJ2-1, with D possibly TRBD2 on 6 matching bases. Germline V gives CDR1 SGHAT, CDR2 FQDESV (reference sequence). The CDR3 length is 15 residues. V lost 5 bases to trimming and J lost 9 bases, with 20 bases between them.

This clone occurred once. The rearrangement links TRBV19 to TRBJ1-1, with D perhaps TRBD1 (6 bases). Per germline, CDR1 LNHDA and CDR2 SQIVND (reference sequence). The CDR3 covers 16 residues. The V and J ends lost 7 bases and 4 bases respectively, with 22 bases between them. CDR3 DNA sequence: TGTGCCAGTACCGAGCCCGCAGGGGCGGGGAGCACTGAAGCTTTCTTT. Protein product: CASTEPAGAGSTEAFF.

This rearrangement joins TRBV6-5 to TRBJ1-1, with 7 bases fitting TRBD1. Germline trimming cut 4 bases from V and 3 bases from J; bases unmatched to any gene: 2. The CDR3 runs to 13 residues. Germline CDR1 and CDR2: MNHEY and SVGAGI. CDR3 in amino acids: CASSLTGDTEAFF. In nucleotides, the CDR3 is TGTGCCAGCAGTTTAACAGGGGACACTGAAGCTTTCTTT.

The rearrangement links TRBV18 to TRBJ1-1, with 9 bases aligning to TRBD1. The germline CDR1 and CDR2 sequences are KGHSH and LQKENI. The CDR3 has 17 residues. Losses at the gene ends were 5 bases for V and 2 bases for J; bases not matched to a gene: 12. The CDR3 reads CASSGFRLGQGNTEAFF. As DNA, the CDR3 is TGTGCCAGCTCAGGATTTAGACTGGGACAGGGCAACACTGAAGCTTTCTTT.

This clone was detected only a few times. The genes are TRBV30 and TRBJ2-1; no clear D. Germline CDR1 reads GTSNPN; CDR2 reads SVGIG (reference sequence). CDR3 length: 15 amino acids. With 1 base removed from V and 4 bases from J, the gap between germline ends came to 14 bases. The CDR3 here is CAWSGTLGMYNEQFF. CDR3 sequence (DNA): TGTGCCTGGAGTGGAACCTTAGGGATGTACAATGAGCAGTTCTTC.

The J gene is TRBJ1-1, the V gene TRBV7-2, with D tentatively TRBD1 (6 bases). The germline gives CDR1 SGHTA, CDR2 FQGNSA. Trimming took off 5 bases at V and 1 base at J, with 8 bases between the two ends. This CDR3 has 13 amino acids. The CDR3 sequence: CASSVQGNTEAFF. The CDR3 DNA follows: TGTGCCAGCAGCGTACAGGGGAACACTGAAGCTTTCTTT.

The chain employs TRBV2 and TRBJ2-7, with D tentatively TRBD1 or TRBD2 (5 bases each). The ends were cut back, 6 bases at V and 1 base at J, with 7 bases in the middle. Germline-derived CDR1 and CDR2 are SNHLY and FYNNEI. CDR3 length: 12 residues. CDR3 bases: TGTGCCAGCAGGGGGGAGTCCTACGAGCAGTACTTC. As protein: CASRGESYEQYF.

The chain is built from TRBV5-4 and TRBJ1-6; a possible D gene is TRBD1 (5 bases). There are 14 residues in the CDR3. Deletions cut 7 bases from V and 9 bases from J, with 17 bases between. Germline V gene sequence: CDR1 SGHNT, CDR2 YYREEE (reference sequence). This chain's CDR3 is CASALGTVGSPLHF. Here the CDR3 DNA reads TGTGCCAGCGCTTTAGGGACGGTGGGTTCACCCCTCCACTTT.

CDR3 coding DNA: TGCGCCAGCAGTGAATACAGGGACCAGACCCAGTACTTC. The encoded protein is CASSEYRDQTQYF. V usage is TRBV10-2 and J usage is TRBJ2-5, with a weak D call TRBD1 (6 bases). Trimming shortened V by 3 bases and J by 6 bases, and 11 bases separated the two germline ends. Germline CDR1 and CDR2: WSHSY and SAAADI. This CDR3 has 13 amino acids.

The chain uses TRBV7-9 and TRBJ2-2; D uncertain. The germline gives CDR1 SEHNR, CDR2 FQNEAQ (reference sequence). This CDR3 comprises 12 residues. V lost 4 bases to trimming and J lost 6 bases, with 6 bases between them. The CDR3 region has the DNA TGTGCCAGCAGCTCGTGGGCCGGGGAGCTGTTTTTT. This codes for CASSSWAGELFF.